One sample yielded the 29 T cell receptor beta chains listed below, sequenced in a study of T-cell memory formation after mild COVID-19. TCRdb processed the 5' RACE reads anew with MiXCR; each CDR3 protein has one entry. The sample contains about 190,000 distinct CDR3 sequences, 15% to 20% of which appear only once. Sequencing used PBMCs or a T cell subset sorted from them (not recorded which). These receptors all come from an adult woman who had mild COVID-19 (a few samples of this study predate the infection). Cell type and time point are not known.

The chain carries TRBV4-2 and TRBJ1-1; D remains unclear. The V and J ends lost 0 bases and 4 bases respectively, with 12 bases between them. Looked up from germline, CDR1 is LGHNA and CDR2 is YNFKEQ. The CDR3 covers 15 residues. Here the CDR3 DNA reads TGTGCCAGCAGCCAAGATCCATTGCAGTCCACTGAAGCTTTCTTT. Translation: CASSQDPLQSTEAFF.

Worth noting for this clonotype: The junction does not match germline at one end; this may be a read error. The rearrangement joins TRBV20-1 to TRBJ2-7; no reliable D call. The V gene's germline CDR1 is DFQATT and CDR2 SNEGSKA (reference sequence). This CDR3 is 15 amino acids long. The DNA for the CDR3 is TGCAGTGATAGAGATCCGACTGAAAGCTCCTACGAGCAGTACTTC. Its translation: CSDRDPTESSYEQYF.

This chain links TRBV7-2 with TRBJ2-5; TRBD1 matches 8 bases. There are 18 residues in the CDR3. CDR1 is SGHTA, CDR2 FQGNSA, per germline. With V trimmed by 1 base and J by 6 bases, 16 bases remained unmatched. The DNA for the CDR3 is TGTGCCAGCAGCTTAGTTTGGGGGGCGGACAGGGCCGGGAAGACCCAGTACTTC. Its protein is CASSLVWGADRAGKTQYF.

The gene calls are TRBV5-1 and TRBJ2-4; 9 nucleotides match TRBD1. CDR3 length equals 16 residues. CDR1 and CDR2 from the germline V gene are SGHRS and YFSETQ. V shed 0 bases and J 5 bases; nucleotides not matched to a gene: 6. CDR3 protein: CASSLAWGQGENIQYF. The CDR3 DNA follows: TGCGCCAGCAGCTTGGCCTGGGGACAGGGAGAAAACATTCAGTACTTC.

V usage is TRBV10-3 and J usage is TRBJ1-4; no reliable D call. The CDR3 runs 13 residues. The germline gives CDR1 ENHRY, CDR2 SYGVKD. Between the trimmed V and J ends, which lost 3 bases and 8 bases, there was a span of 10 bases. The CDR3 DNA is TGTGCCATCAGTGAACCCCTCGAGGAAAAACTGTTTTTT. It is translated as CAISEPLEEKLFF.

V gene TRBV6-5 combines with J gene TRBJ2-7, with TRBD2 matching over 8 bases. CDR1 is MNHEY and CDR2 is SVGAGI in the germline V gene. The CDR3 runs 18 residues. Trimming removed 8 bases from V and 3 bases from J; junction bases left unmatched: 21. Here the CDR3 reads CASAQGSTSEMGGYEQYF. CDR3 nucleotide sequence: TGTGCCAGCGCTCAGGGATCGACTAGCGAGATGGGGGGCTACGAGCAGTACTTC.

This clonotype was observed a few times. The chain joins TRBV3-1 to TRBJ2-1, with D unresolved. V lost 5 bases and J lost 10, with 18 bases in between. Germline CDR1 LGHDT, CDR2 YNNKEL (reference sequence). This CDR3 has 14 amino acids. The CDR3 DNA reads as TGTGCCAGCAGCTCCATGACTCAACGCAAGGAGCAGTTCTTC. Its translation is CASSSMTQRKEQFF.

The genes are TRBV29-1 and TRBJ1-1; no firm D call. Trimming cost V 0 bases and J 2 bases, with 7 bases left between them. Germline assignment: CDR1 SQVTM and CDR2 ANQGSEA. This CDR3 comprises 13 residues. The CDR3 nucleotides are TGCAGCGTTGAAGAGGGCTTTAACACTGAAGCTTTCTTT. As protein: CSVEEGFNTEAFF.

The gene calls are TRBV21-1 and TRBJ2-7; the D call of TRBD2 is as the table states it, not checked on the DNA. TRBV21-1 is a documented pseudogene. The CDR3 is 17 amino acids. DNA for the CDR3: TGTGCCAGCAGCAAAGTCTCGGGGAGCAACCCATCCTACGAGCAGTACTTC. Amino acid sequence: CASSKVSGSNPSYEQYF.

This chain joins TRBV29-1 and TRBJ1-5; TRBD1 might be the D (5 bases). CDR3 length: 12 amino acids. The ends were cut back, 0 bases at V and 7 bases at J, with 7 bases in the middle. The germline V gene encodes CDR1 SQVTM and CDR2 ANQGSEA. CDR3 in amino acids: CSVEDGGQPQHF. The DNA of the CDR3 is TGCAGCGTTGAAGATGGGGGACAGCCCCAGCATTTT.

Worth noting for this clonotype: Being one base from a much bigger clone, this may be a read error. This rearrangement joins TRBV7-3 to TRBJ2-1; TRBD2 matches at 10 bases. This CDR3 has 14 residues. From germline, CDR1 is SGHTA and CDR2 FQGTGA. Here the CDR3 reads CVSSLAGGLDEQFF. CDR3 coding DNA: TGTGTCAGCAGCTTAGCGGGAGGCCTCGATGAGCAGTTCTTC.

This clonotype was seen a few times. This rearrangement joins TRBV3-1 to TRBJ2-3; 10 nucleotides line up with TRBD2. Germline V gene lookup returns CDR1 LGHDT and CDR2 YNNKEL (reference sequence). The CDR3 totals 15 residues. V shed 3 bases and J 1 base; nucleotides not matched to a gene: 1. The CDR3 region is CASSQGLARTDTQYF. DNA for the CDR3: TGTGCCAGCAGCCAGGGACTAGCGCGCACAGATACGCAGTATTTT.

CDR3: CASSSLAAGGGTEAFF. In nucleotides, the CDR3 is TGTGCCAGCAGCTCTCTCGCGGCAGGGGGGGGCACTGAAGCTTTCTTT. The chain uses TRBV7-8 and TRBJ1-1; 7 bases line up with TRBD1. The germline gives CDR1 SGHVS, CDR2 FQNEAQ. CDR3 length equals 16 residues. V gave up 4 bases and J gave up 4 bases; unmatched junction bases: 12.

The V and J genes are TRBV30 and TRBJ1-5; D unclear. The CDR3 is 13 residues long. V was cut by 2 bases and J by 0 bases, with 5 bases left in between. The germline V gene encodes CDR1 GTSNPN and CDR2 SVGIG (reference sequence). The CDR3 nucleotides read TGTGCCTGGAGTTTCGATAGCAATCAGCCCCAGCATTTT. Its translation: CAWSFDSNQPQHF. Looking up the rest from reference TRBV30 and TRBJ1-5 gives the full variable domain: SQTIHQWPATLVQPVGSPLSLECTVEGTSNPNLYWYRQAAGRGLQLLFYSVGIGQISSEVPQNLSASRPQDRQFILSSKKLLLSDSGFYLCAWSFDSNQPQHFGDGTRLSIL.

This clonotype was observed a few times. CDR3: CAWSNSAPTQYF. The CDR3, as DNA: TGTGCCTGGAGTAACTCGGCGCCCACCCAGTACTTC. The chain recombines TRBV30 with TRBJ2-5; D gene ambiguous. The V gene lost 2 bases and the J gene lost 8 bases, with 12 bases spanning the gap. The CDR3 runs 12 residues. Germline V gene sequence: CDR1 GTSNPN, CDR2 SVGIG (reference sequence).

The chain recombines TRBV15 with TRBJ1-2, with TRBD1 matching 7 bases. The CDR3 length is 13 residues. The J segment lost 11 bases and the V segment lost 5 bases, leaving 11 bases of the junction unmatched. Germline assignment: CDR1 LNHNV and CDR2 YYDKDF (reference sequence). The DNA of the CDR3 is TGTGCCACCAGCCCCGGGGACAGCTTAATGTACACCTTC. Translation gives CATSPGDSLMYTF.

This clonotype occurred a few times. The CDR3 is CASSQDRAGSYEQYF. The CDR3 DNA sequence: TGTGCCAGCAGCCAAGATAGAGCGGGGAGCTACGAGCAGTACTTC. This chain uses TRBV4-2 with TRBJ2-7, with TRBD2 matching over 7 bases. The trim removed 0 bases at V and 3 bases at J, leaving 5 bases unmatched. Per germline, CDR1 LGHNA and CDR2 YNFKEQ. The CDR3 consists of 15 residues.

The V call is TRBV12-3 or TRBV12-4, the J call TRBJ2-7; 11 nucleotides match TRBD1. This CDR3 contains 15 residues. V lost 1 base to trimming and J lost 6 bases; unmatched junction nucleotides: 5. The CDR3 DNA follows: TGTGCCAGCAGTTTAGGTGGGACAGGGGGTCGCGAGCAGTACTTC. The encoded protein is CASSLGGTGGREQYF.

A few counts support this clonotype. The chain links TRBV7-2 to TRBJ2-5; unclear D gene. Germline V gene lookup returns CDR1 SGHTA and CDR2 FQGNSA. V lost 5 bases and J lost 5, with 15 bases in between. CDR3 length: 14 amino acids. CDR3 amino acids: CASSPGSHGETQYF. As DNA, the CDR3 is TGTGCCAGCAGCCCCGGGTCTCATGGGGAGACCCAGTACTTC.

This sequence joins TRBV18 and TRBJ2-5; D might be TRBD1 (5 bases). V shed 5 bases and J shed 1 base, with 8 bases lying between them. CDR3 length equals 13 residues. The germline V gene has CDR1 KGHSH and CDR2 LQKENI. The CDR3 coding sequence is TGTGCCAGCTCATCTACAGGCCAAGAGACCCAGTACTTC. It yields the protein CASSSTGQETQYF.

This clonotype was found a few times. The chain employs TRBV4-2 and TRBJ2-7; maybe TRBD1 (5 bases). Germline V CDR1 and CDR2: LGHNA, YNFKEQ. The CDR3 contains 14 residues. The germline V and J ends were trimmed by 1 base and 3 bases, with 10 bases remaining between them. CDR3 sequence (DNA): TGTGCCAGCAGCCAAGGTACAGGTCGCTACGAGCAGTACTTC. Its translation is CASSQGTGRYEQYF.

This clonotype showed up just once. This rearrangement joins TRBV6-2 or TRBV6-3 to TRBJ2-1, with 9 positions matching TRBD2. The CDR3 sequence is 14 residues long. Per germline, CDR1 MNHEY and CDR2 SVGEGT. Unmatched junction bases numbered 11, after V lost 8 bases and J lost 9 bases. DNA for the CDR3: TGTGCCAGCTCCCCTGGCGGGGGGGCCGGTGAGCAGTTCTTC. As protein: CASSPGGGAGEQFF.

The rearrangement joins TRBV7-8 to TRBJ1-1; 7 bases agree with TRBD1. J was trimmed by 0 bases and V by 5 bases; bases with no gene match: 12. The CDR3 loop spans 17 amino acids. Germline V gives CDR1 SGHVS, CDR2 FQNEAQ. The CDR3: CASSLRLDREMNTEAFF. The CDR3 nucleotides are TGTGCCAGCAGCCTCCGACTCGACAGGGAGATGAACACTGAAGCTTTCTTT. The complete variable domain, with remaining parts taken from reference TRBV7-8 and TRBJ1-1, reads GAGVSQSPRYKVAKRGQDVALRCDPISGHVSLFWYQQALGQGPEFLTYFQNEAQLDKSGLPSDRFFAERPEGSVSTLKIQRTQQEDSAVYLCASSLRLDREMNTEAFFGQGTRLTVV.

This sequence joins TRBV7-9 and TRBJ1-1; maybe TRBD1 (6 bases). The CDR3 spans 16 residues. The V gene's germline CDR1 is SEHNR and CDR2 FQNEAQ (reference sequence). V was clipped by 1 base and J by 6 bases, with 18 bases between them. Here the CDR3 reads CASSLDHLWGAAEAFF. The CDR3 DNA follows: TGTGCCAGCAGCTTAGACCATCTGTGGGGGGCAGCTGAAGCTTTCTTT.

The chain links TRBV7-3 to TRBJ2-7; TRBD1 agrees at 9 bases. This CDR3 is built from 15 residues. Germline CDR1 is SGHTA and CDR2 is FQGTGA. The V gene end was trimmed by 4 bases and the J gene end by 2 bases; junction bases not matched to a gene: 6. The CDR3 reads CASSSTGTGTYEQYF. The CDR3 DNA reads as TGTGCCAGCAGCTCTACCGGGACAGGGACCTACGAGCAGTACTTC.

This clonotype appeared a few times. This rearrangement joins TRBV5-1 to TRBJ2-1, with TRBD1 matching 7 bases. V dropped 1 base and J dropped 1; count of bases not matched to a gene: 2. The germline CDR1 and CDR2 sequences are SGHRS and YFSETQ. The CDR3 spans 15 residues. The CDR3 is CASSLTGESYNEQFF. For the CDR3, the DNA is TGCGCCAGCAGCTTGACAGGGGAGTCCTACAATGAGCAGTTCTTC.

This sequence joins TRBV6-1 and TRBJ2-5, with 9 bases identical to TRBD2. The CDR3 consists of 15 residues. Germline CDR1 and CDR2: MNHNS and SASEGT. The V gene end was trimmed by 7 bases and the J gene end by 4 bases; junction bases not matched to a gene: 10. CDR3 DNA: TGTGCCAGCACACGGGCTAGCGGGGTTTCAGAGACCCAGTACTTC. It specifies CASTRASGVSETQYF.

This sequence joins TRBV7-3 and TRBJ2-1; 7 bases map to TRBD2. The CDR3 totals 15 residues. V lost 2 bases and J lost 7; bases outside the gene matches: 8. CDR1 and CDR2 (germline): SGHTA, FQGTGA. CDR3 nucleotide sequence: TGTGCCAGCAGCTTAGGAGGGAGGGGTGGTAATGAGCAGTTCTTC. It yields the protein CASSLGGRGGNEQFF. Looking up the rest from reference TRBV7-3 and TRBJ2-1 gives the full variable domain: GAGVSQTPSNKVTEKGKYVELRCDPISGHTALYWYRQSLGQGPEFLIYFQGTGAADDSGLPNDRFFAVRPEGSVSTLKIQRTERGDSAVYLCASSLGGRGGNEQFFGPGTRLTVL.

The chain uses TRBV20-1 and TRBJ1-1; 7 nucleotides agree with TRBD1. This CDR3 contains 13 residues. CDR1 and CDR2 from the germline V gene are DFQATT and SNEGSKA (reference sequence). The trim removed 2 bases at V and 3 bases at J, leaving 3 bases unmatched. In DNA form, the CDR3 reads TGCAGTGCTAGAACAGGGGCGGACACTGAAGCTTTCTTT. It yields the protein CSARTGADTEAFF.